This T cell receptor (beta chain) was captured by sequencing in a study of cytomegalovirus exposure and HLA in healthy donors (dated by TCRdb to 2015 to 2018). Study-level background: The 500 to 800 repertoires of the first cohort and the 110 or so validation repertoires were produced on the same platform, according to a later analysis. The aim of the study was to test whether cataloging public T cell receptors could identify signatures of past pathogen exposure. Besides the first cohort of about 730 subjects, a separate validation cohort made up of about 120 different subjects was used. To predict cytomegalovirus infection status, the study combined high-throughput TCR immunosequencing, statistical association of individual TCRs with disease status, and machine learning. Study-wide conclusions, independent of this receptor: Subsequent analysis determined that TCRs grouped into clusters in the first cohort also showed a tendency toward co-occurrence across the roughly 110 validation repertoires, and 85% to 95% of cluster scores exceeded 0. The classifier was reported to diagnose cytomegalovirus status with high specificity and sensitivity in both the original cohort and the validation cohort. The validation cohort had no HLA typing available for a later analysis, so co-occurrence within that cohort was assessed over all 130 or so repertoires. Across donors, most TCR sequences were observed very rarely, whereas some public TCRs were present in many individuals. A few of the identified cytomegalovirus-associated TCR beta chains were confirmed in vitro to be specific for cytomegalovirus antigens. The study gave a list of about 170 TCR beta chains associated with cytomegalovirus. According to the authors, the approach could potentially be generalized to other disease states and immunological phenotypes.

The germline V gene yields MDHEN for CDR1 and SYDVKM for CDR2. Clipping removes 1 base from V and 5 bases from J, with 3 as the unmatched junction base count. The CDR3 starts with the cysteine, ends with the phenylalanine, and has 14 residues. The entry retains the CDR3 DNA only, 42 bases that are in frame from base 1. The library was built by means of the immunoSEQ multiplex PCR assay. The paper's processing steps were these. A statistical classification framework was built for diagnosing cytomegalovirus status from the catalog of TCR beta chain sequences. The immuneACCESS repertoire file appears here via TCRdb, limited to in-frame rearrangements. These files lack a portion of the clones; in checked studies, under half of the deficit traces to unresolved V genes, and the cause of the others is not known. The V and J calls and clone size are taken from that table; D and trimming were inferred from the DNA. The sample records roughly 73,000 clones, 94% of which are singletons. The leading ten clones occupy less than 2% of the sample.

With respect to this clone: This receptor's antigen is unknown. No quality values exist for individual bases; no much larger clone is one base distant.

Separate from the approximately 700-subject first cohort, the validation cohort of over 90 subjects was the group to which the donors belonged. The origin of this receptor is a man between 18 and 29 years old in good health and CMV-seropositive. The chain links TRBV28 with TRBJ2-7; TRBD1 lines up with 9 middle nucleotides. The sequenced sample was PBMCs. The CDR3 reads CASSLYRGPDEQYF. The nucleotides read TGTGCCAGCAGTTTATACAGGGGGCCGGACGAGCAGTACTTC. Outside the CDR3, residues come from the reference TRBV28 and TRBJ2-7 proteins, so the full variable domain is: DVKVTQSSRYLVKRTGEKVFLECVQDMDHENMFWYRQDPGLGLRLIYFSYDVKMKEKGDIPEGYSVSREKKERFSLILESASTNQTSMYLCASSLYRGPDEQYFGPGTRLTVT.